One and the same sample provided the 22 T cell receptor beta chains below, sequenced in a study of Graves' ophthalmopathy and Graves' hyperthyroidism. Amplification of the TCR beta CDR3 regions used RNA transcripts (as template). First-round RT-PCR used HTBI primers; second-round multiplex PCR followed. TCRdb redid the calling of the multiplex PCR reads with MiXCR, one entry per CDR3 protein. The sample holds about 740,000 distinct CDR3 sequences, roughly two fifths seen once. The sample taken for sequencing was peripheral blood. The receptors were sampled from an adult man with Graves' ophthalmopathy.

This clonotype occurred a few times. The chain joins TRBV20-1 to TRBJ1-5; unclear D gene. The ends were cut back, 3 bases at V and 0 bases at J, with 9 bases in the middle. CDR3 length: 14 residues. CDR1 and CDR2 (germline): DFQATT, SNEGSKA (reference sequence). This chain's CDR3 is CSARSVNSNQPQHF. CDR3 DNA sequence: TGCAGTGCTAGGTCGGTTAATAGCAATCAGCCCCAGCATTTT.

V gene TRBV15 combines with J gene TRBJ1-2; TRBD1 agrees at 8 bases. The CDR3 covers 12 residues. J lost 2 bases, V lost 8 bases, and 1 base had no gene match. Germline V CDR1 and CDR2: LNHNV, YYDKDF (reference sequence). The CDR3 protein is CATQGANYGYTF. The CDR3, as DNA: TGTGCCACCCAGGGGGCAAACTATGGCTACACCTTC.

This clonotype appeared a few times. This chain links TRBV12-3 or TRBV12-4 with TRBJ1-5; D unresolved. The CDR3 totals 14 residues. Trimming cost V 4 bases and J 4 bases, with 11 bases left between them. The DNA for the CDR3 is TGTGCCAGCAGTTGGGAGGGCCTGAATCAGCCCCAGCATTTT. Protein product: CASSWEGLNQPQHF.

There are many counts of this clonotype. V is TRBV2 and J is TRBJ1-2, with 8 bases lining up with TRBD1. The V gene's germline CDR1 is SNHLY and CDR2 FYNNEI. The CDR3 consists of 15 residues. The junction had 8 bases not matched to a gene; V was cut back by 6 bases and J by 2 bases. The CDR3 nucleotides are TGTGCCAGCAGCGACGTCAGGGGGCCCAACTATGGCTACACCTTC. Residues: CASSDVRGPNYGYTF.

This clonotype was counted between two and nine times. The junction departs from the called germline gene at one end, perhaps through a read error. The chain couples TRBV10-3 to TRBJ1-6; tentatively, D is TRBD1 (6 bases). This CDR3 region has 16 residues. Germline V gene data show CDR1 as ENHRY and CDR2 as SYGVKD. The CDR3 coding sequence is TGTGCCAGCAGTGAAGTTAGGACAGCAGATAATTCACCCCTCCACTTT. Encoded protein: CASSEVRTADNSPLHF.

This clonotype appeared a single time. Because the CDR3 is missing its conserved closing phenylalanine or tryptophan, this is likely a read error. Because the CDR3's place on the DNA is in doubt, the DNA is left out and the CDR3 is given as listed by TCRdb. The V call is TRBV2, the J call TRBJ2-6; the table assigns TRBD2, which was not confirmed against the DNA. The CDR3 is 16 amino acids in total, end residues counted. The germline V gene encodes CDR1 SNHLY and CDR2 FYNNEI. CDR3 in amino acids: CASRKGRGSGANVLVL.

In DNA, the CDR3 is TGTGCCAGCGACGAGCAGGGGGAAAACACTGAAGCTTTCTTT. Translation: CASDEQGENTEAFF. The V call is TRBV6-6, the J call TRBJ1-1; TRBD1 matches 7 bases. Germline CDR1 MNHNY, CDR2 SVGAGI (reference sequence). With 8 bases clipped from V and 2 bases from J, the junction kept 8 bases outside the gene matches. This CDR3 is built from 14 residues.

The table lists this clonotype with many counts. The chain carries TRBV7-9 and TRBJ2-7, with 10 bases matching TRBD2. V lost 6 bases to trimming and J lost 6 bases; unmatched junction nucleotides: 11. This CDR3 has 15 residues. Germline CDR1 reads SEHNR; CDR2 reads FQNEAQ (reference sequence). In nucleotides, the CDR3 is TGTGCCAGCAGTCCCAACCTAGCGGGAGTCGGCGAGCAGTACTTC. Translation: CASSPNLAGVGEQYF.

In its sample, this clonotype was seen a few times. This sequence joins TRBV6-1 and TRBJ1-1; 7 bases fit TRBD1. CDR3 length equals 14 residues. Germline V gives CDR1 MNHNS, CDR2 SASEGT. The V gene end was trimmed by 5 bases and the J gene end by 3 bases; junction bases not matched to a gene: 6. CDR3 nucleotide sequence: TGTGCCAGCAGTTATCAAGGACAGGACACTGAAGCTTTCTTT. Its protein is CASSYQGQDTEAFF.

Details on this clonotype: This likely comes from a read error, as the CDR3 has no conserved phenylalanine or tryptophan at its end. This chain's CDR3 is CASSVGAGTEAFL. The CDR3 DNA reads as TGTGCCAGCAGCGTAGGGGCAGGGACTGAAGCTTTCCTT. V usage is TRBV9 and J usage is TRBJ1-1; perhaps TRBD1 as D (5 bases). The CDR3 sequence is 13 residues long. Trimming removed 0 bases from V and 5 bases from J, with 8 bases in between. CDR1 and CDR2 from the germline V gene are SGDLS and YYNGEE.

This clonotype was detected only a few times. CDR3 sequence: CASSIDRGPASEAFF. The CDR3 DNA reads TGTGCCAGTAGTATTGACAGGGGGCCTGCATCGGAAGCTTTCTTT. The V call is TRBV19, the J call TRBJ1-1; 10 bases match TRBD1. Looked up from germline, CDR1 is LNHDA and CDR2 is SQIVND (reference sequence). CDR3 length: 15 residues. The ends lost 3 bases at V and 8 bases at J; junction bases unmatched: 9. The full variable domain, completed using reference TRBV19 and TRBJ1-1, is DGGITQSPKYLFRKEGQNVTLSCEQNLNHDAMYWYRQDPGQGLRLIYYSQIVNDFQKGDIAEGYSVSREKKESFPLTVTSAQKNPTAFYLCASSIDRGPASEAFFGQGTRLTVV.

This clonotype has just a few counts. This chain joins TRBV25-1 and TRBJ2-2; TRBD1 matches 10 bases. V shed 5 bases and J 3 bases; nucleotides not matched to a gene: 3. Germline loops: CDR1 MGHDK, CDR2 SYGVNS. CDR3 length equals 15 residues. The chain's CDR3 is CASSWDRGYTGELFF. In DNA form, the CDR3 reads TGTGCCAGCAGTTGGGACAGGGGTTACACCGGGGAGCTGTTTTTT.

V and J are TRBV7-9 and TRBJ1-2; TRBD1 matches at 7 bases. Germline assignment: CDR1 SEHNR and CDR2 FQNEAQ (reference sequence). CDR3 size: 14 residues. V shed 4 bases and J 8 bases; nucleotides not matched to a gene: 10. As DNA, the CDR3 is TGTGCCAGCAGCTCGACGGACAGGAAGGTAGGCTACACCTTC. Its translation is CASSSTDRKVGYTF.

This clonotype was observed at least ten times. As DNA, the CDR3 is TGTGCCAGCAGCCCAGGGGACAGCTATGGCTACACCTTC. This gives the protein CASSPGDSYGYTF. The J gene is TRBJ1-2, the V gene TRBV7-2; 7 bases are a match to TRBD1. The V segment lost 5 bases and the J segment 4 bases; nucleotides outside the gene matches: 4. Germline CDR1 reads SGHTA; CDR2 reads FQGNSA. The CDR3 covers 13 residues.

The chain has TRBV10-3 and TRBJ1-5, with D unclear. This CDR3 is built from 12 residues. The V and J ends lost 4 bases and 11 bases respectively, with 12 bases between them. Germline CDR1 and CDR2: ENHRY and SYGVKD. The CDR3 reads CAISGTQETQHF. The CDR3 region has the DNA TGTGCCATCAGTGGAACCCAAGAGACCCAGCATTTT.

V gene TRBV7-2 combines with J gene TRBJ2-2; D not certain. CDR1 is SGHTA and CDR2 is FQGNSA in the germline V gene. CDR3 size: 16 residues. Trimming shortened V by 1 base and J by 5 bases, and 14 bases separated the two germline ends. The CDR3 reads CASSLDPHPGTGELFF. Here the CDR3 DNA reads TGTGCCAGCAGCTTAGATCCTCACCCCGGGACCGGGGAGCTGTTTTTT.

This clonotype was counted ten times or more. The rearrangement uses TRBV7-9 and TRBJ1-1, with D hard to call. V was shortened by 5 bases and J by 1 base, with 11 bases between the two germline ends. The CDR3 covers 14 residues. CDR1 and CDR2 (germline): SEHNR, FQNEAQ (reference sequence). The CDR3 loop is CASSHRKTNTEAFF. DNA of the CDR3: TGTGCCAGCAGCCACCGGAAAACGAACACTGAAGCTTTCTTT.

This clonotype has just one count. V gene TRBV20-1 combines with J gene TRBJ2-5; the match to TRBD1 covers 7 bases. V trimming: 0 bases; J trimming: 0 bases; junction bases outside the gene matches: 7. Germline CDR1 DFQATT, CDR2 SNEGSKA (reference sequence). The CDR3 runs 16 residues. The DNA of the CDR3 is TGCAGTGCTAGAGATGGACAGGTGCCCAACCAAGAGACCCAGTACTTC. Protein product: CSARDGQVPNQETQYF.

Concerning this clonotype itself: With a much larger clone just one base away, this may be a read error. V is TRBV25-1 and J is TRBJ1-5, with a tentative D call TRBD1 (5 bases). The V end lost 1 base, the J end lost 2 bases, and 12 bases lay between the germline ends. This CDR3 has 16 residues. Germline V gene data show CDR1 as MGHDK and CDR2 as SYGVNS. This chain's CDR3 is CASSESVRGGNQPQHF. CDR3 DNA: TGTGCCAGCAGTGAATCCGTCCGGGGGGGCAATCAGCCCCAGCATTTT.

This clonotype came up a few times. The chain joins TRBV7-8 to TRBJ2-5, with a possible D match to TRBD2 (6 bases). CDR1 SGHVS and CDR2 FQNEAQ come from the germline V gene. Trimming took 3 bases from V and 5 from J, leaving 13 bases between them. The CDR3 has 14 amino acids. The CDR3 reads CASSFLRGRETQYF. For the CDR3, the DNA is TGTGCCAGCAGCTTTTTGCGGGGACGGGAGACCCAGTACTTC.

This chain joins TRBV11-2 and TRBJ1-1; possibly TRBD1 for D (5 bases). Between the trimmed V and J ends, which lost 5 bases and 4 bases, there was a span of 14 bases. The CDR3 length is 14 residues. Germline CDR1 and CDR2: SGHAT and FQNNGV. CDR3 region: CASSALGASTEAFF. Written as DNA, the CDR3 is TGTGCCAGCAGCGCCCTAGGGGCAAGCACTGAAGCTTTCTTT.

The chain uses TRBV12-3 or TRBV12-4 and TRBJ2-7; TRBD2 agrees at 13 bases. The V and J ends lost 6 bases and 6 bases, in that order; junction bases with no gene match: 8. The CDR3 consists of 15 residues. CDR3 loop: CASRATSGRASEQYF. As DNA, the CDR3 is TGTGCCAGCAGAGCCACTAGCGGGAGGGCCAGCGAGCAGTACTTC.